This paragraph reports one TCR beta chain. The entry originates in a study of blood T cell repertoires in COVID-19. Original processing notes: Researchers report that nucleated cell counts were estimated from reference gene primer amplification. Measured with immunoSEQ multiplex PCR; TCRdb has only the in-frame clones, and not every one. V, J and clone size were drawn from that table, and D and trimming were deduced from the DNA. This sample has a few hundred thousand clones, with roughly 85% found just once. Participants reported their clinical history, and cohort assignment relied on those reports. The CDR3 consists of 17 residues. CDR1 LNHDA and CDR2 SQIVND come from the germline V gene (reference sequence). The V and J ends lost 5 bases and 8 bases, in that order; junction bases with no gene match: 14.

The receptor comes from a young man who had recovered from COVID-19. This chain joins TRBV19 and TRBJ1-5, with 11 positions matching TRBD1. What was sequenced was PBMCs or T cells enriched from blood (not recorded which). CDR3 bases: TGTGCCAGTAGTGGAGATATCCGGGACAGGGGGTTTAAGCCCCAGCATTTT. Protein sequence: CASSGDIRDRGFKPQHF.